This record covers a single T cell receptor beta chain. Antigen specificity is unknown. Researchers divided each subset's genomic DNA evenly across several immunoSEQ plates. As handled by the study authors: Quality scores were absent from the junction-only immunoSEQ sequences, so filtering differed. Here immunoSEQ multiplex PCR was the method, and the copy in TCRdb shows in-frame clones only, minus some. D and trimming come from the DNA, and the V and J calls and clone size come from that table. The data show around 600,000 clones, around 96% seen once. The sample belongs to a study of shared clonotypes between healthy human individuals. Study findings and constraints: The low donor count limited represented genetic and exposure-history diversity. Generation probabilities of non-shared clonotypes were lower (relative to those shared by all four donors).

Naive CD8 cells comprised CD45RO-negative, CCR7-positively selected cells, excluding terminally differentiated effector memory CD45RA+ cells. This CDR3 has 15 amino acids. Germline V gene lookup returns CDR1 MGHRA and CDR2 YSYEKL. V was pared by 1 base and J by 0 bases, with 10 bases between. Sequencing was carried out using naive CD8+ T cells sorted from blood. This clonotype originated in a woman aged 25 to 39 in good health. The chain is built from TRBV4-1 and TRBJ2-7, with D maybe TRBD2 (6 bases). DNA for the CDR3: TGCGCCAGCAGCCAAGCCGTTAGCGGCTCCTACGAGCAGTACTTC. Translation: CASSQAVSGSYEQYF.